The T cell receptor (beta chain) described here comes from a study of T cells after somatic rescue of genetic block. The germline V gene encodes CDR1 ENHRY and CDR2 SYGVKD. V dropped 6 bases and J dropped 7 bases, with 15 bases sitting between them. The CDR3 covers 13 residues. This table comes from immunoSEQ multiplex PCR, and its TCRdb copy is limited to in-frame clones, with some not included. The sample lists about 12,000 clones; roughly 73% were seen once. This TCR came from a boy between 10 and 17 years old. Sample: peripheral blood mononuclear cells (PBMCs). This chain joins TRBV10-3 and TRBJ1-2; possibly TRBD1 for D (6 bases). For the CDR3, the DNA is TGTGCCATCAGCTCGCCTCAGGGGCGTGGCTACACCTTC. It is translated as CAISSPQGRGYTF.